This T cell receptor beta chain comes out of a study of blood T cell repertoires in COVID-19. Study at large: Samples came from the United States, Italy and Spain, spanning acute and convalescent COVID-19. The cDNA or gDNA used as material had been derived from T cells, B-cell-depleted T cells, or PBMCs.

Generated by immunoSEQ multiplex PCR, the TCRdb table keeps only in-frame clones and is missing some. Of over 300,000 clones detected, roughly 82% appear once; the ten largest clones hold about 1.7%. CDR3 length: 14 residues. In germline, CDR1 is SEHNR, CDR2 FQNEAQ (reference sequence). V lost 10 bases, J lost 0 bases, and 13 bases lay in between. This receptor was taken from a woman aged 50 to 60 with acute or convalescent COVID-19. The chain uses TRBV7-9 and TRBJ1-3; TRBD1 is a possible D gene (6 bases). Sequencing used peripheral blood. The CDR3 DNA is TGTGCCATCCGGGAGGGGGGCTCTGGAAACACCATATATTTT. This encodes CAIREGGSGNTIYF. The whole variable domain, filled in from reference TRBV7-9 and TRBJ1-3, reads DTGVSQNPRHKITKRGQNVTFRCDPISEHNRLYWYRQTLGQGPEFLTYFQNEAQLEKSRLLSDRFSAERPKGSFSTLEIQRTEQGDSAMYLCAIREGGSGNTIYFGEGSWLTVV.